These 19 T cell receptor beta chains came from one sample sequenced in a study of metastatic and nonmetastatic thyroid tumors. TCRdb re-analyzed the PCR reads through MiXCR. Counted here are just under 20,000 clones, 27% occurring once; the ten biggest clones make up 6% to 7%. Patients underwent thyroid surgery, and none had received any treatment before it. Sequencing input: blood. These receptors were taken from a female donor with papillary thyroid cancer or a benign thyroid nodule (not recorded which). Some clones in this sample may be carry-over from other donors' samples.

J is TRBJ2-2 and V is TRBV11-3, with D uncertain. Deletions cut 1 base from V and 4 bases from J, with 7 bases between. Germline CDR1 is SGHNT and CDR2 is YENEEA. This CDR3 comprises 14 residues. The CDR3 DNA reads TGTGCCAGCAGCTTAGCGGTGGGCACCGGGGAGCTGTTTTTT. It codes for CASSLAVGTGELFF. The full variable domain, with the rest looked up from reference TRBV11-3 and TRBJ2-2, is EAGVVQSPRYKIIEKKQPVAFWCNPISGHNTLYWYLQNLGQGPELLIRYENEEAVDDSQLPKDRFSAERLKGVDSTLKIQPAELGDSAVYLCASSLAVGTGELFFGEGSRLTVL.

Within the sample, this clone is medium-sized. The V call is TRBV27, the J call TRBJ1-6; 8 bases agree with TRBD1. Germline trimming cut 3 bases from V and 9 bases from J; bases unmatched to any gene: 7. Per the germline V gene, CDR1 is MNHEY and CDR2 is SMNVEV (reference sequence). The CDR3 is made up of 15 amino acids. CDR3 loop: CASSFQGAIGSPLHF. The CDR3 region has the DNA TGTGCCAGCAGTTTCCAGGGGGCGATCGGTTCACCCCTCCACTTT.

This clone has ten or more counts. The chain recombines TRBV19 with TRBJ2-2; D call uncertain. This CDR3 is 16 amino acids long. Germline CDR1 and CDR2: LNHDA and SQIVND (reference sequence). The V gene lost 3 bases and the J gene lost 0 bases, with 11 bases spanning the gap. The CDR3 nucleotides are TGTGCCAGTAGTATGCCCGACACCGCGAACACCGGGGAGCTGTTTTTT. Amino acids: CASSMPDTANTGELFF.

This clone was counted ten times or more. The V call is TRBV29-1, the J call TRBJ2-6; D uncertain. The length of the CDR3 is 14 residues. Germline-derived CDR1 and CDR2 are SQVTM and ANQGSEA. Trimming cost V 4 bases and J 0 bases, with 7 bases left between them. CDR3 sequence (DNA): TGCAGCGTTGGGGCAGCCTCTGGGGCCAACGTCCTGACTTTC. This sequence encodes CSVGAASGANVLTF.

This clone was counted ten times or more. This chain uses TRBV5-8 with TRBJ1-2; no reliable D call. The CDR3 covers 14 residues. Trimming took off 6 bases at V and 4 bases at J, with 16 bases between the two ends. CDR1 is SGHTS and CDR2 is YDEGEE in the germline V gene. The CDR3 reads CASNQLGVTYGYTF. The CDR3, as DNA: TGTGCCAGCAACCAGTTGGGAGTCACCTATGGCTACACCTTC. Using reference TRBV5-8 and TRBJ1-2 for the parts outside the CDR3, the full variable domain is EAGVTQSPTHLIKTRGQQATLRCSPISGHTSVYWYQQALGLGLQFLLWYDEGEERNRGNFPPRFSGRQFPNYSSELNVNALELEDSALYLCASNQLGVTYGYTFGSGTRLTVV.

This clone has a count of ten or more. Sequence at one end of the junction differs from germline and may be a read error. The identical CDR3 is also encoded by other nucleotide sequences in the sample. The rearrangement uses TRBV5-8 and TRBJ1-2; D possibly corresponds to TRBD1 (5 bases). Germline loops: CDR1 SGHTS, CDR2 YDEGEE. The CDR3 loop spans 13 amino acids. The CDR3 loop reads CASTGTDNYGYAF. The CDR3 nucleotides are TGTGCCAGTACCGGGACGGATAACTATGGCTACGCCTTC.

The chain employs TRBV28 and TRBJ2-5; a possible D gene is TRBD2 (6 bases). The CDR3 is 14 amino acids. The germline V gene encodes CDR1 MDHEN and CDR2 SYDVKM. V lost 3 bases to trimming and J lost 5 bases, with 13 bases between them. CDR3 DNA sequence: TGTGCCAGCAGTTTCCTAGCGAGTGGGGAGACCCAGTACTTC. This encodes CASSFLASGETQYF.

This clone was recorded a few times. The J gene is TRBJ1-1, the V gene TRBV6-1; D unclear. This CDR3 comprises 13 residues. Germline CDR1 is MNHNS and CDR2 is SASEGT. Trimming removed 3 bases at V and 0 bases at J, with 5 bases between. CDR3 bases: TGTGCCAGCAGTGACAAAATGAACACTGAAGCTTTCTTT. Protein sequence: CASSDKMNTEAFF.

The CDR3 is CSARRLAGTLQETQYF. CDR3 sequence (DNA): TGCAGTGCTCGTCGACTAGCGGGGACCCTCCAAGAGACCCAGTACTTC. The chain uses TRBV20-1 and TRBJ2-5; 11 positions agree with TRBD2. Germline V lookup: CDR1 DFQATT, CDR2 SNEGSKA (reference sequence). The junction had 9 bases not matched to a gene; V was cut back by 5 bases and J by 1 base. CDR3 length: 16 residues.

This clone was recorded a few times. The CDR3 DNA reads as TGTGCCAGCAGTTACTCAGGGAGCCACTATGGCTACACCTTC. The encoded protein is CASSYSGSHYGYTF. The rearrangement links TRBV6-5 to TRBJ1-2; D remains unclear. CDR3 length: 14 residues. CDR1 and CDR2 from the germline V gene are MNHEY and SVGAGI. V shed 0 bases and J shed 3 bases, with 8 bases lying between them.

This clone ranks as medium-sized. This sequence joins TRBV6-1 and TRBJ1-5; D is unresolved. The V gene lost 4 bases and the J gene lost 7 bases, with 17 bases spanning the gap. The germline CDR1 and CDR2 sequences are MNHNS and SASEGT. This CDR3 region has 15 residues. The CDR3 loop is CASSGGSTTQQPQHF. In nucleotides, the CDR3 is TGTGCCAGCAGTGGAGGGTCGACAACCCAACAGCCCCAGCATTTT.

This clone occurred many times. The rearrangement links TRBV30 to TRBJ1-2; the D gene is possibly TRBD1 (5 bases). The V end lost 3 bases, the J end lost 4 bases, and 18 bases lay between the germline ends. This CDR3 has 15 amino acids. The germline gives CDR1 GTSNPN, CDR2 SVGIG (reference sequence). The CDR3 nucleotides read TGTGCCTGGAGCATGTCCGCGGACGGGGGCTATGGCTACACCTTC. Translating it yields CAWSMSADGGYGYTF.

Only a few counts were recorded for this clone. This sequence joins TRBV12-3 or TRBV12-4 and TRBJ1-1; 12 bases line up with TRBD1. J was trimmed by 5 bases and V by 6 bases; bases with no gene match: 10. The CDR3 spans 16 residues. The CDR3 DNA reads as TGTGCCAGCAGCCCGGGACAGGGGGCACCCAGGACTGAAGCTTTCTTT. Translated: CASSPGQGAPRTEAFF.

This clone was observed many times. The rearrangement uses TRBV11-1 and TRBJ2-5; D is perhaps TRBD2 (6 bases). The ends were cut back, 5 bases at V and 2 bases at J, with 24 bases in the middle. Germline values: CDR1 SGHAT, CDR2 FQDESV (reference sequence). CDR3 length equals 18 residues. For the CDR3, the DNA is TGTGCCAGCAGCCTTGCAACCTCGGGGGAGTGGCCACAAGAGACCCAGTACTTC. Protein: CASSLATSGEWPQETQYF.

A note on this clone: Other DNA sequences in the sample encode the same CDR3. CDR3: CSARGELGSGEGEKLFF. DNA for the CDR3: TGCAGTGCTAGAGGGGAGTTGGGGTCTGGGGAGGGTGAAAAACTGTTTTTT. The V gene is TRBV20-1, the J gene TRBJ1-4, with no clear D. Between the trimmed V and J ends, which lost 1 base and 7 bases, there was a span of 22 bases. The CDR3 runs 17 residues. CDR1 and CDR2 from the germline V gene are DFQATT and SNEGSKA (reference sequence).

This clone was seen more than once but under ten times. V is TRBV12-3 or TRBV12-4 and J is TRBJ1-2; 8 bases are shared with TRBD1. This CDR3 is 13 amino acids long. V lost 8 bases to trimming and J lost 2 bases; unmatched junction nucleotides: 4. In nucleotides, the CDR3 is TGTGCCAGCTCGCGGACAGGGAACTATGGCTACACCTTC. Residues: CASSRTGNYGYTF.

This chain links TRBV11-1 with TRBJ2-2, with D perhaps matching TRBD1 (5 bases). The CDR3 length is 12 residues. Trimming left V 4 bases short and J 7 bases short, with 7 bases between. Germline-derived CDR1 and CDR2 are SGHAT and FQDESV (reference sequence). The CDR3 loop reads CASSYRGGELFF. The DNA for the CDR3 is TGTGCCAGCAGCTATAGGGGCGGGGAGCTGTTTTTT.

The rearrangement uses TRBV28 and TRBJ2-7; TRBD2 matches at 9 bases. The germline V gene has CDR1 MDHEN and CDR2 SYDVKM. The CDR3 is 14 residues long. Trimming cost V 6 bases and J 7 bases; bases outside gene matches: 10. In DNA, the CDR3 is TGTGCCAGCAGCTTGGAAGGGACTAGCAGGGAGCAGTACTTC. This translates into CASSLEGTSREQYF.

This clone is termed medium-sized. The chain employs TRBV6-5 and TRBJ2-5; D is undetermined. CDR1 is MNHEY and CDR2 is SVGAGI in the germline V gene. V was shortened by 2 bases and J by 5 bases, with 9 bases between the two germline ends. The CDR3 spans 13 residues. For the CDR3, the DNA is TGTGCCAGCAGTTACGTCGGGTGGGAGACCCAGTACTTC. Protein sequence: CASSYVGWETQYF.